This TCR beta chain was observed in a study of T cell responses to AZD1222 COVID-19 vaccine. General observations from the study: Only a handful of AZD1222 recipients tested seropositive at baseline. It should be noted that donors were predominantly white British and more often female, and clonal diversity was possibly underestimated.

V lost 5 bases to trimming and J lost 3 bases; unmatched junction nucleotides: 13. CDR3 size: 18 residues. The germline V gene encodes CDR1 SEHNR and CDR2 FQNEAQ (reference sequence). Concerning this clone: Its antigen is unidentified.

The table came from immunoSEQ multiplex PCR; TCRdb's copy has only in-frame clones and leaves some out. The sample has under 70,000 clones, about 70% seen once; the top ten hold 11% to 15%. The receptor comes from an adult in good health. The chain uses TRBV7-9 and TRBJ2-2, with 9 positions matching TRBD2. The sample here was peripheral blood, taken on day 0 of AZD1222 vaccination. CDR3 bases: TGTGCCAGCAGCCCTGGCGTTGGCGGGGGGGCAGACACCGGGGAGCTGTTTTTT. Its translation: CASSPGVGGGADTGELFF.